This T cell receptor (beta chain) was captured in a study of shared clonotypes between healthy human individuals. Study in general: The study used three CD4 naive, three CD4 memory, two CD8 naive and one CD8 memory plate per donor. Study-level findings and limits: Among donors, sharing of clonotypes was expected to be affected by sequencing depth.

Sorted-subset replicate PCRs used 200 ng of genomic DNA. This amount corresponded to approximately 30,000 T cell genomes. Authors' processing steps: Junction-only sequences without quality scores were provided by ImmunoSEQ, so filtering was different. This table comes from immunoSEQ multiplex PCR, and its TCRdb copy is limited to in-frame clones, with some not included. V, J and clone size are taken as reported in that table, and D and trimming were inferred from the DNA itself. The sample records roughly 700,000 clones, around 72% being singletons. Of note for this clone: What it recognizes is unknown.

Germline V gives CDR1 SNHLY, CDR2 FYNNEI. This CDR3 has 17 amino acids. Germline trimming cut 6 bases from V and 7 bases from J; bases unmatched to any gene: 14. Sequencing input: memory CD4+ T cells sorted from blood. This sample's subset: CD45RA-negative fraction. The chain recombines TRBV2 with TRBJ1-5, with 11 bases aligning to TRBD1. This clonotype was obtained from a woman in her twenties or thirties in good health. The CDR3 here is CASSPGQGARGGQPQHF. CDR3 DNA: TGTGCCAGCAGCCCCGGACAGGGGGCAAGAGGAGGACAGCCCCAGCATTTT. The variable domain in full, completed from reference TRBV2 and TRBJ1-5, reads EPEVTQTPSHQVTQMGQEVILRCVPISNHLYFYWYRQILGQKVEFLVSFYNNEISEKSEIFDDQFSVERPDGSNFTLKIRSTKLEDSAMYFCASSPGQGARGGQPQHFGDGTRLSIL.